Listed here are 21 T cell receptor beta chains from one sample, sequenced in a study of blood T cell repertoires in COVID-19. The assay was immunoSEQ multiplex PCR, and TCRdb's table has in-frame clones only and misses some. Among about 49,000 clones listed, approximately 86% were seen once. Sequencing was done on a sample of peripheral blood. These receptor sequences come from a human donor in a cohort sampled during active COVID-19.

The chain uses TRBV7-8 and TRBJ2-3, with a tentative D call TRBD2 (6 bases). The ends were cut back, 0 bases at V and 1 base at J, with 14 bases in the middle. Germline CDR1 reads SGHVS; CDR2 reads FQNEAQ. CDR3 length: 17 amino acids. The CDR3 sequence: CASSLAPGLGRTDTQYF. The CDR3 nucleotides are TGTGCCAGCAGCTTAGCTCCGGGACTCGGCCGCACAGATACGCAGTATTTT.

The rearrangement links TRBV9 to TRBJ2-2, with D possibly being TRBD1 (5 bases). Trimming took 0 bases from V and 4 from J, leaving 13 bases between them. This CDR3 spans 16 amino acids. The V gene's germline CDR1 is SGDLS and CDR2 YYNGEE. CDR3 nucleotide sequence: TGTGCCAGCAGCGTAGCTTCGGACACTTCCACCGGGGAGCTGTTTTTT. Translating it yields CASSVASDTSTGELFF.

The chain employs TRBV27 and TRBJ1-6; D is undetermined. Trimming left V 2 bases short and J 7 bases short, with 6 bases between. The CDR3 has 13 amino acids. Germline V lookup: CDR1 MNHEY, CDR2 SMNVEV (reference sequence). CDR3 sequence reads: CASSLGHNSPLHF. CDR3 in DNA: TGTGCCAGCAGTTTAGGGCACAATTCACCCCTCCACTTT.

V usage is TRBV18 and J usage is TRBJ2-1; possibly TRBD2 for D (5 bases). The ends were cut back, 2 bases at V and 3 bases at J, with 14 bases in the middle. The CDR3 contains 16 residues. Germline V gene sequence: CDR1 KGHSH, CDR2 LQKENI. CDR3 in amino acids: CASSPDGLAYYNEQFF. DNA of the CDR3: TGTGCCAGCTCACCAGACGGGCTAGCCTACTACAATGAGCAGTTCTTC.

The chain carries TRBV30 and TRBJ2-1, with 10 positions matching TRBD1. The J segment lost 5 bases and the V segment lost 1 base, leaving 8 bases of the junction unmatched. The CDR3 has 16 amino acids. Germline lookup yields CDR1 GTSNPN and CDR2 SVGIG (reference sequence). The CDR3, as DNA: TGTGCCTGGAGTGCGACGGACAGGGGGATCAACAATGAGCAGTTCTTC. Translation: CAWSATDRGINNEQFF.

The chain employs TRBV9 and TRBJ2-7; 14 nucleotides match TRBD2. V was clipped by 4 bases and J by 2 bases; unmatched bases: 2. CDR1 and CDR2 from the germline V gene are SGDLS and YYNGEE. This CDR3 spans 15 amino acids. The CDR3 protein is CASSRGLAGAYEQYF. CDR3 DNA: TGTGCCAGCAGCAGGGGACTAGCGGGAGCCTACGAGCAGTACTTC.

CDR3 in amino acids: CASSYSWRGTNTIYF. CDR3 DNA sequence: TGTGCCAGCAGTTACTCATGGAGGGGTACGAACACCATATATTTT. The chain combines TRBV6-5 with TRBJ1-3; D perhaps matches TRBD1 (5 bases). V was trimmed by 0 bases and J by 7 bases, leaving 13 bases between them. The CDR3 runs to 15 residues. Germline V gene lookup returns CDR1 MNHEY and CDR2 SVGAGI.

V is TRBV7-3 and J is TRBJ2-4; D might be TRBD2 (5 bases). Germline lookup yields CDR1 SGHTA and CDR2 FQGTGA. The V end lost 4 bases, the J end lost 9 bases, and 16 bases lay between the germline ends. This CDR3 is built from 14 residues. CDR3: CASSSRAGESIQYF. The CDR3 DNA reads TGTGCCAGCAGCTCCCGAGCCGGGGAAAGCATTCAGTACTTC.

The chain recombines TRBV7-9 with TRBJ2-5; D may be TRBD2 (5 bases). Germline V CDR1 and CDR2: SEHNR, FQNEAQ (reference sequence). V was shortened by 8 bases and J by 1 base, with 5 bases between the two germline ends. This CDR3 is built from 11 residues. The chain's CDR3 is CASGLQETQYF. The CDR3 DNA reads TGTGCCAGCGGACTCCAAGAGACCCAGTACTTC.

The chain carries TRBV28 and TRBJ2-7; D may be TRBD2 (5 bases). The CDR3 runs 13 residues. V was pared by 7 bases and J by 2 bases, with 12 bases between. Germline-derived CDR1 and CDR2 are MDHEN and SYDVKM. The CDR3 region is CASTRPGTYEQYF. The CDR3 DNA reads TGTGCCAGCACCCGGCCGGGGACCTACGAGCAGTACTTC. Variable domain in full (rest from reference TRBV28 and TRBJ2-7): DVKVTQSSRYLVKRTGEKVFLECVQDMDHENMFWYRQDPGLGLRLIYFSYDVKMKEKGDIPEGYSVSREKKERFSLILESASTNQTSMYLCASTRPGTYEQYFGPGTRLTVT.

The J gene is TRBJ2-7, the V gene TRBV7-2, with TRBD2 matching 8 bases. The germline V gene has CDR1 SGHTA and CDR2 FQGNSA. CDR3 length: 14 amino acids. With V trimmed by 6 bases and J by 2 bases, 6 bases remained unmatched. This chain's CDR3 is CASRDGGGPYEQYF. DNA for the CDR3: TGTGCCAGCAGAGACGGCGGGGGGCCCTACGAGCAGTACTTC.

This clone was found a few times. The V gene is TRBV12-3 or TRBV12-4, the J gene TRBJ1-6; unclear D gene. With 3 bases removed from V and 8 bases from J, the gap between germline ends came to 8 bases. The CDR3 loop spans 13 amino acids. CDR3 amino acids: CASSFAADSPLHF. The CDR3, as DNA: TGTGCCAGCAGTTTCGCGGCAGATTCACCCCTCCACTTT.

V and J are TRBV5-4 and TRBJ2-2; 7 bases are shared with TRBD2. The CDR3 runs to 16 residues. Trimming took 1 base from V and 4 from J; bases not matched to a gene: 7. In germline, CDR1 is SGHNT, CDR2 YYREEE (reference sequence). The CDR3 DNA sequence: TGTGCCAGCAGCTTGTACGGGAGGACCGGCACCGGGGAGCTGTTTTTT. This encodes CASSLYGRTGTGELFF.

The chain combines TRBV6-2 or TRBV6-3 with TRBJ2-7; D is uncertain. The length of the CDR3 is 14 residues. CDR1 and CDR2 from the germline V gene are MNHEY and SVGEGT. The germline V and J ends were trimmed by 4 bases and 2 bases, with 12 bases remaining between them. The CDR3 DNA follows: TGTGCCAGCAGTTGGGCCATCCTCCCCTACGAGCAGTACTTC. It specifies CASSWAILPYEQYF.

The gene calls are TRBV6-5 and TRBJ1-6; 7 positions match TRBD1. This CDR3 spans 15 amino acids. Germline-derived CDR1 and CDR2 are MNHEY and SVGAGI. V shed 2 bases and J 8 bases; nucleotides not matched to a gene: 6. The CDR3: CASSYTTGTDSPLHF. Here the CDR3 DNA reads TGTGCCAGCAGTTACACGACAGGGACGGATTCACCCCTCCACTTT.

The chain is built from TRBV28 and TRBJ1-5; 7 bases line up with TRBD1. The germline V gene encodes CDR1 MDHEN and CDR2 SYDVKM. Losses at the gene ends were 3 bases for V and 3 bases for J; bases not matched to a gene: 5. The CDR3 covers 15 residues. CDR3 region: CASSFIDRANQPQHF. CDR3 DNA sequence: TGTGCCAGCAGTTTTATAGACAGGGCCAATCAGCCCCAGCATTTT.

CDR3 sequence (DNA): TGTGCCAGCAGCCGAACCGGGACAGGGCCTTACGAGCAGTACTTC. Translation: CASSRTGTGPYEQYF. The chain couples TRBV28 to TRBJ2-7; TRBD1 matches at 9 bases. From germline, CDR1 is MDHEN and CDR2 SYDVKM. Trimming at V came to 6 bases and at J to 4 bases, leaving 10 bases not matched to a gene. This CDR3 contains 15 residues.

The chain is built from TRBV30 and TRBJ2-2; no clear D gene. CDR3 length: 16 residues. Germline values: CDR1 GTSNPN, CDR2 SVGIG (reference sequence). The V end was cut by 2 bases, the J end by 2 bases, with 15 bases between. This chain's CDR3 is CAWSRIALKNTGELFF. The DNA for the CDR3 is TGTGCCTGGAGTCGGATAGCTCTCAAAAACACCGGGGAGCTGTTTTTT. Filled out from reference TRBV30 and TRBJ2-2, the complete variable domain reads SQTIHQWPATLVQPVGSPLSLECTVEGTSNPNLYWYRQAAGRGLQLLFYSVGIGQISSEVPQNLSASRPQDRQFILSSKKLLLSDSGFYLCAWSRIALKNTGELFFGEGSRLTVL.

The CDR3 protein is CASSPGQGNTEAFF. Here the CDR3 DNA reads TGCGCCAGCAGCCCAGGACAGGGGAACACTGAAGCTTTCTTT. The V and J genes are TRBV5-1 and TRBJ1-1; TRBD1 aligns across 8 bases. The CDR3 runs 14 residues. V was pared by 4 bases and J by 1 base, with 3 bases of the junction left unmatched. The germline V gene has CDR1 SGHRS and CDR2 YFSETQ.

J is TRBJ1-1 and V is TRBV3-1 (or the pseudogene TRBV3-2), with D unclear. Trimming cost V 11 bases and J 1 base, with 14 bases left between them. The CDR3 length is 13 residues. CDR1 is LGHDT, CDR2 YNNKEL, per germline (reference sequence). The CDR3 loop reads CAVRGSPNTEAFF. The CDR3 nucleotides are TGTGCCGTCAGAGGCAGCCCGAACACTGAAGCTTTCTTT.

This chain uses TRBV5-1 with TRBJ2-1; 10 bases map to TRBD2. Germline V gives CDR1 SGHRS, CDR2 YFSETQ. The V and J ends lost 2 bases and 8 bases, in that order; junction bases with no gene match: 4. The CDR3 has 14 amino acids. The CDR3 DNA follows: TGCGCCAGCAGCTTAGCGGGGGGGCAATATGAGCAGTTCTTC. Encoded protein: CASSLAGGQYEQFF.